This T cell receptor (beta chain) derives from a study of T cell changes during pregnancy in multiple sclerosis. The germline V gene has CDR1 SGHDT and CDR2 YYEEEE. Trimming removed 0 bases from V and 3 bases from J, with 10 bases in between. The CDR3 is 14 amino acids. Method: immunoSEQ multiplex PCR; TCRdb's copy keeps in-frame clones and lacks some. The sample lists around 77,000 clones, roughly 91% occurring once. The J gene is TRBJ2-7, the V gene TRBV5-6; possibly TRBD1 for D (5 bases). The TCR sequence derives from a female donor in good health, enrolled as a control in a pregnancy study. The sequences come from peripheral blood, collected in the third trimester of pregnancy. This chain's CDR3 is CASSLEGRDYEQYF. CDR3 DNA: TGTGCCAGCAGCTTGGAGGGCAGGGACTACGAGCAGTACTTC.